These 7 T cell receptor beta chains originate from one sample sequenced in a study of blood T cell repertoires in COVID-19. Profiling relied on immunoSEQ multiplex PCR, and the TCRdb table lists in-frame clones only, not all of them. This table holds fewer than 120,000 clones, roughly 87% found once. The specimen sequenced was peripheral blood. The source is a human donor in a cohort sampled during active COVID-19.

The rearrangement joins TRBV7-9 to TRBJ1-3; D is uncertain. Germline V gene lookup returns CDR1 SEHNR and CDR2 FQNEAQ (reference sequence). Trimming stripped 5 bases from V and 0 bases from J, with 14 bases between. The CDR3 is 16 amino acids. The CDR3 DNA reads as TGTGCCAGCAGCCTTCCCTCGTGGAGCTCTGGAAACACCATATATTTT. Its translation: CASSLPSWSSGNTIYF.

V usage is TRBV2 and J usage is TRBJ1-2; perhaps TRBD1 as D (6 bases). V dropped 2 bases and J dropped 5 bases, with 12 bases sitting between them. CDR1 is SNHLY and CDR2 is FYNNEI in the germline V gene. CDR3 length equals 14 residues. For the CDR3, the DNA is TGTGCCAGCAGTGAATTGGACAGTTATTATGGCTACACCTTC. Protein: CASSELDSYYGYTF.

The V gene is TRBV2, the J gene TRBJ1-4; D gene unclear. CDR3 size: 11 residues. Germline CDR1 is SNHLY and CDR2 is FYNNEI. The ends were cut back, 6 bases at V and 7 bases at J, with 6 bases in the middle. CDR3 DNA: TGTGCCAGCAGCCCCCTTGAAAAACTGTTTTTT. Translation gives CASSPLEKLFF.

By frequency in the sample, this clone is medium-sized. J is TRBJ2-7 and V is TRBV19; D possibly corresponds to TRBD1 (6 bases). This CDR3 is 13 amino acids long. The germline V and J ends were trimmed by 3 bases and 3 bases, with 9 bases remaining between them. Germline V gene lookup returns CDR1 LNHDA and CDR2 SQIVND (reference sequence). CDR3 protein: CASSIGRGYEQYF. The CDR3 nucleotides read TGTGCCAGTAGTATCGGCAGGGGCTACGAGCAGTACTTC.

This sequence joins TRBV30 and TRBJ1-4; D unresolved. The CDR3 runs to 14 residues. Germline V gives CDR1 GTSNPN, CDR2 SVGIG (reference sequence). Trimming removed 4 bases at V and 8 bases at J, with 17 bases between. The CDR3 region has the DNA TGTGCCTGGAAGGGTTGGAGGCAAGGAGAAAAACTGTTTTTT. Protein sequence: CAWKGWRQGEKLFF.

This chain links TRBV6-2 or TRBV6-3 with TRBJ2-3; 11 positions match TRBD2. CDR1 is MNHEY and CDR2 is SVGEGT in the germline V gene. J gave up 0 bases and V 2 bases, and 4 bases lay outside the gene matches. This CDR3 comprises 17 residues. CDR3 amino acids: CASSYALAGGSTDTQYF. The DNA for the CDR3 is TGTGCCAGCAGTTACGCCCTAGCGGGAGGTAGCACAGATACGCAGTATTTT.

This chain joins TRBV28 and TRBJ1-5; 7 bases are a match to TRBD1. Looked up from germline, CDR1 is MDHEN and CDR2 is SYDVKM. V dropped 1 base and J dropped 2; count of bases not matched to a gene: 8. This CDR3 is 17 amino acids long. The CDR3 sequence is CASSLYHRGRGNQPQHF. In DNA form, the CDR3 reads TGTGCCAGCAGTTTATATCACAGGGGTCGGGGCAATCAGCCCCAGCATTTT.